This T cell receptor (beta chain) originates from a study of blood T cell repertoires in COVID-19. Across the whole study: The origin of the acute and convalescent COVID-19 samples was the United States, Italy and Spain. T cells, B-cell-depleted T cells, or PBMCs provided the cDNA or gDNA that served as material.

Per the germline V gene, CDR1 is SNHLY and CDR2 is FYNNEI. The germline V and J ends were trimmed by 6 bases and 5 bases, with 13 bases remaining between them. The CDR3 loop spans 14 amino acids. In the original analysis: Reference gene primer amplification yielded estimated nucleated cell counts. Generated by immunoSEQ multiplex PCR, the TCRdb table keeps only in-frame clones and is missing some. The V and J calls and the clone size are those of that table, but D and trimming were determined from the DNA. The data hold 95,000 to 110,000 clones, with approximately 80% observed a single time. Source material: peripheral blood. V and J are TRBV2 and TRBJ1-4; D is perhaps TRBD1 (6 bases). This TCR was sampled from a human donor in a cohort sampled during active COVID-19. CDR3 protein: CASRTGTGNEKLFF. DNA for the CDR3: TGTGCCAGCAGAACCGGAACAGGGAATGAAAAACTGTTTTTT. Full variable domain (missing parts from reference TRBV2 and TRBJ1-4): EPEVTQTPSHQVTQMGQEVILRCVPISNHLYFYWYRQILGQKVEFLVSFYNNEISEKSEIFDDQFSVERPDGSNFTLKIRSTKLEDSAMYFCASRTGTGNEKLFFGSGTQLSVL.